This TCR beta chain was identified in a study of early T cells in non-severe SARS-CoV-2 infection. CDR1 and CDR2 from the germline V gene are SQVTM and ANQGSEA. CDR3 length: 14 amino acids. V gave up 7 bases and J gave up 7 bases; unmatched junction bases: 7. TCRdb re-derived calls from the 5' RACE reads in MiXCR, one entry per CDR3 protein. This sample carries about 90,000 distinct CDR3 sequences, 12% of them seen once, and the ten largest clones take roughly 4.5%. This specimen was whole blood, taken at baseline. The chain joins TRBV29-1 to TRBJ2-3, with 14 bases aligning to TRBD2. The sequence came from an adult who was a healthcare worker with PCR-confirmed SARS-CoV-2 infection or an uninfected control (not recorded which). The CDR3 region has the DNA TGCAGCGCCGGAGGACTAGCGGGAGGTTATACGCAGTATTTT. Its protein product is CSAGGLAGGYTQYF.